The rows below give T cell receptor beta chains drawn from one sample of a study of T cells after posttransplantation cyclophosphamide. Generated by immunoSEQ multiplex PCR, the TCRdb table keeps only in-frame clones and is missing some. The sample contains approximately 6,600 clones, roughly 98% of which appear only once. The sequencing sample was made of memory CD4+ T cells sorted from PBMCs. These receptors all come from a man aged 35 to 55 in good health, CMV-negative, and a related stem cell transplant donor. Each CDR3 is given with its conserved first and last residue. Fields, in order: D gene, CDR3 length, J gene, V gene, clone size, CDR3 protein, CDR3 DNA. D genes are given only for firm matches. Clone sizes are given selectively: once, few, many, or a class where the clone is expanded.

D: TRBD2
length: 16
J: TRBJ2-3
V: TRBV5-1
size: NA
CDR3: CASSHFSAGGTDTQYF
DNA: TGCGCCAGCAGTCACTTTTCAGCGGGGGGCACAGATACGCAGTATTTT

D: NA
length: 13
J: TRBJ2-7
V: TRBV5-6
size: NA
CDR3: CASSLGRAREQYF
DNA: TGTGCCAGCAGCTTGGGCAGGGCGAGAGAGCAGTACTTC

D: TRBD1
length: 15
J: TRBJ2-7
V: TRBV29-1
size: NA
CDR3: CSAKSPGQESGEQYF
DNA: TGCAGCGCCAAAAGCCCGGGACAGGAATCAGGCGAGCAGTACTTC

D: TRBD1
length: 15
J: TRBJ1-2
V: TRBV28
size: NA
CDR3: CASSPADRGSYGYTF
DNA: TGTGCCAGCAGTCCCGCGGACAGGGGGAGCTATGGCTACACCTTC

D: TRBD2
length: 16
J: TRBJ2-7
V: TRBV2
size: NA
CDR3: CASSDLLVLADYEQYF
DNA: TGTGCCAGCAGTGATCTCCTCGTACTAGCGGACTACGAGCAGTACTTC

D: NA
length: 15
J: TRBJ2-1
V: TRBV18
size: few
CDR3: CASCPGDGLNNEQFF
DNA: TGTGCCAGCTGCCCAGGGGATGGCCTAAACAATGAGCAGTTCTTC

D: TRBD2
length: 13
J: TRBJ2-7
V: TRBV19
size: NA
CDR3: CASTSGRSYEQYF
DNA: TGTGCCAGTACTAGCGGGAGGTCCTACGAGCAGTACTTC

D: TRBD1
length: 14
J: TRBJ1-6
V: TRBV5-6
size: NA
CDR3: CASSRRDRASPLHF
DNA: TGTGCCAGCAGCCGCCGGGACAGGGCTTCCCCCCTCCACTTT

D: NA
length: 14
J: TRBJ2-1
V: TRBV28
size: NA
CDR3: CASSSRNSYNEQFF
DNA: TGTGCCAGCAGTTCGAGGAACTCCTACAATGAGCAGTTCTTC

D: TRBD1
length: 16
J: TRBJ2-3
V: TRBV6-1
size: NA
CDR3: CASSEVPTGGRDTQYF
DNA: TGTGCCAGCAGTGAAGTTCCCACAGGGGGCAGAGATACGCAGTATTTT

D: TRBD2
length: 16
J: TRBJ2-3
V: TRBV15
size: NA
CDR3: CATSRGASGYTDTQYF
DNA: TGTGCCACCAGCAGAGGGGCTAGCGGGTACACAGATACGCAGTATTTT

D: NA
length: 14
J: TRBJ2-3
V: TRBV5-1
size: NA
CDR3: CASSLDRRTDTQYF
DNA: TGCGCCAGCAGCCTCGACAGGAGAACAGATACGCAGTATTTT

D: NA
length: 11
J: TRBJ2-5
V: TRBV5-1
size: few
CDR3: CASREQETQYF
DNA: TGCGCCAGCAGGGAGCAAGAGACCCAGTACTTC

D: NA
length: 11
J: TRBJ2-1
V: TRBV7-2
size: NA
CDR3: CASTGANEQFF
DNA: TGTGCCAGCACGGGAGCCAATGAGCAGTTCTTC

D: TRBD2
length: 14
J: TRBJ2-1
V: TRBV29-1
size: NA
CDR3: CSFRPSGSYNEQFF
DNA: TGCAGCTTCCGTCCTAGCGGCTCCTACAATGAGCAGTTCTTC

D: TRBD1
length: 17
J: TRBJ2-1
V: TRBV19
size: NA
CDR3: CASSNNRGARTYNEQFF
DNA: TGTGCCAGTAGTAACAACAGGGGAGCTCGGACCTACAATGAGCAGTTCTTC

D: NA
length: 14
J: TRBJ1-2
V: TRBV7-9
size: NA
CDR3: CASSLVVANYGYTF
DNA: TGTGCCAGCAGCTTAGTAGTAGCTAACTATGGCTACACCTTC

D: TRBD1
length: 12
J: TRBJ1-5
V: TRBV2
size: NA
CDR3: CASSLQGRPQHF
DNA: TGTGCCAGCAGTTTACAGGGGAGGCCCCAGCATTTT

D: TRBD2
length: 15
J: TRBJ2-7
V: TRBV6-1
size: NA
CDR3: CASSRIAGETYEQYF
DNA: TGTGCCAGCAGCCGGATTGCGGGGGAGACCTACGAGCAGTACTTC

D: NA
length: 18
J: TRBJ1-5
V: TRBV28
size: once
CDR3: CASRTLGRSYQRNQPQHF
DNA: TGTGCCAGCCGTACTCTGGGCAGGTCCTATCAACGGAATCAGCCCCAGCATTTT

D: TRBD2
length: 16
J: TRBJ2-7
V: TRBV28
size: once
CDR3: CANQLGLAGGPHEQYF
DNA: TGTGCCAACCAACTCGGACTAGCGGGAGGGCCACACGAGCAGTACTTC

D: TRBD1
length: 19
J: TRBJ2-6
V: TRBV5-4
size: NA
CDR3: CASSPPGTGVSSGANVLTF
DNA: TGTGCCAGCAGCCCCCCCGGGACAGGGGTAAGCTCTGGGGCCAACGTCCTGACTTTC

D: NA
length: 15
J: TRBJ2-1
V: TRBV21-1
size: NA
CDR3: CASSTRSTNYNEQFF
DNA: TGTGCCAGCAGCACTCGATCGACTAACTACAATGAGCAGTTCTTC

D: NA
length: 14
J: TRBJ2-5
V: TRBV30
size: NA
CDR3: CAWSPGSGSETQYF
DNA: TGTGCCTGGAGTCCGGGTTCCGGGTCGGAGACCCAGTACTTC

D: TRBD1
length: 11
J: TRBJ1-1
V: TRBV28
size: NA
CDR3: CASIYTDRAFF
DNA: TGTGCCAGCATCTATACGGACAGGGCTTTCTTT

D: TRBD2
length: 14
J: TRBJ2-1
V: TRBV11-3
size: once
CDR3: CASSFGTSENEQFF
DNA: TGTGCCAGCAGCTTCGGGACTAGCGAGAATGAGCAGTTCTTC

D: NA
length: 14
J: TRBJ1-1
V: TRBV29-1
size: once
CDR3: CSVLRREGTLQAFF
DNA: TGCAGCGTCCTTAGGAGGGAGGGGACACTTCAAGCTTTCTTT

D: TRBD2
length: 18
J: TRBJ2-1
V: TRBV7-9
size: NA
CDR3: CASSSWRGSGKLYNEQFF
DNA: TGTGCCAGCAGCTCGTGGCGGGGTAGCGGGAAACTTTACAATGAGCAGTTCTTC